This record looks at one T cell receptor beta chain sequence and its context. Antigen: not known. These data come from a study of OX40 agonist ivuxolimab in advanced cancers. Study background: Prior anti-PD-1, anti-PD-L1 or anti-CTLA-4 therapy was allowed; about 39% had some. Three patients responded partially, comprising one with hepatocellular carcinoma and two with cutaneous melanoma. Study findings and constraints: The expanded peripheral T cells' antigen specificity was not determined.

Produced via immunoSEQ multiplex PCR; TCRdb's table is partial and in-frame only. The sample lists 75,000 to 80,000 clones; around 80% were seen once. CDR3 length: 14 residues. Trimming took off 4 bases at V and 4 bases at J, with 12 bases between the two ends. The V gene's germline CDR1 is SGHRS and CDR2 YFSETQ. The receptor was isolated from an adult with an advanced solid tumor such as melanoma, head and neck, liver or kidney cancer. The source was CD4+ or CD8+ T cells sorted from blood, collected in a trial of the OX40 agonist ivuxolimab. The chain recombines TRBV5-1 with TRBJ1-5, with D possibly TRBD1 on 5 matching bases. This CDR3 reads CASSQGEVNQPQHF. The CDR3 bases are TGCGCCAGCAGCCAAGGGGAGGTGAATCAGCCCCAGCATTTT. The variable domain in full, completed from reference TRBV5-1 and TRBJ1-5, reads KAGVTQTPRYLIKTRGQQVTLSCSPISGHRSVSWYQQTPGQGLQFLFEYFSETQRNKGNFPGRFSGRQFSNSRSEMNVSTLELGDSALYLCASSQGEVNQPQHFGDGTRLSIL.